This TCR beta chain was recovered during a study of cytomegalovirus exposure and HLA in healthy donors. In germline, CDR1 is GTSNPN, CDR2 SVGIG (reference sequence). This CDR3 contains 13 residues. Trimming stripped 4 bases from V and 7 bases from J, with 14 bases between. Of note for this clone: The target antigen is unknown.

Researchers ran the PCR with 60 Vbeta and 13 Jbeta primers. Source study methods: Around 12 million of tens of millions of unique TCR beta chains were shared, per a later count. TCRdb's table, derived via immunoSEQ multiplex PCR, lists solely in-frame clones and lacks some. The D gene and trimming were derived from the DNA, and the V and J assignments and clone size from that table. The table has about 69,000 clones, 76% seen once; the top ten hold over 2.5%. Overall study results and limits: Among TCR beta chains, those listed as cytomegalovirus-associated numbered about 160. At a 0.05 false discovery rate, a later analysis found around 17,000 TCR beta sequences to be associated with HLA alleles.

The TCR originated in a young man in good health and CMV-seronegative. The chain employs TRBV30 and TRBJ1-5; TRBD1 is a possible D gene (6 bases). The sequencing input was PBMCs. The CDR3 DNA sequence: TGTGCCTGGAACAGGGAGTCAGCCCAGCCCCAGCATTTT. Its translation is CAWNRESAQPQHF.